This T cell receptor beta chain stems from a study of CD8 T cells in ankylosing spondylitis. This clonotype has a handful of counts. No antigen is known for it. TCRdb re-called the 5' RACE reads with MiXCR, one entry per CDR3 protein. The table shows 300,000 to 400,000 distinct CDR3 sequences, with roughly 20% occurring only once. The CDR3 consists of 12 residues. The V gene's germline CDR1 is ENHRY and CDR2 SYGVKD. The germline V and J ends were trimmed by 0 bases and 10 bases, with 7 bases remaining between them. Study results and caveats: Ankylosing spondylitis blood appeared to carry a characteristic TCR beta motif of 7 or 8 highly homologous variants.

The sample consisted of blood, either unsorted or a sorted T cell fraction (not recorded which). The origin of this receptor is a male donor with ankylosing spondylitis or in good health (not recorded which). The chain is built from TRBV10-3 and TRBJ2-1; D is perhaps TRBD2 (5 bases). For the CDR3, the DNA is TGTGCCATCAGTGAGTCGTGGGAGGAGCAGTTCTTC. It encodes CAISESWEEQFF.